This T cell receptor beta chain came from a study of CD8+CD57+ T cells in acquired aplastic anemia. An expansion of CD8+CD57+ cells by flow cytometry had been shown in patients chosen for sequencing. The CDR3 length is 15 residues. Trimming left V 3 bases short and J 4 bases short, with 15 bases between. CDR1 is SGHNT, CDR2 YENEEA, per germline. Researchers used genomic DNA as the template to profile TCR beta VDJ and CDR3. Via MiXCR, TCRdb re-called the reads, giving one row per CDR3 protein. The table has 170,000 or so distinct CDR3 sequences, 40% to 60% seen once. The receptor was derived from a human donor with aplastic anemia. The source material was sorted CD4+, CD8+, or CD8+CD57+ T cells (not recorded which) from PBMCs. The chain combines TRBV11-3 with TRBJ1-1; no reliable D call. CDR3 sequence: CASSFKSGMSTEAFF. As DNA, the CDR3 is TGTGCCAGCAGCTTTAAGAGCGGTATGAGCACTGAAGCTTTCTTT.